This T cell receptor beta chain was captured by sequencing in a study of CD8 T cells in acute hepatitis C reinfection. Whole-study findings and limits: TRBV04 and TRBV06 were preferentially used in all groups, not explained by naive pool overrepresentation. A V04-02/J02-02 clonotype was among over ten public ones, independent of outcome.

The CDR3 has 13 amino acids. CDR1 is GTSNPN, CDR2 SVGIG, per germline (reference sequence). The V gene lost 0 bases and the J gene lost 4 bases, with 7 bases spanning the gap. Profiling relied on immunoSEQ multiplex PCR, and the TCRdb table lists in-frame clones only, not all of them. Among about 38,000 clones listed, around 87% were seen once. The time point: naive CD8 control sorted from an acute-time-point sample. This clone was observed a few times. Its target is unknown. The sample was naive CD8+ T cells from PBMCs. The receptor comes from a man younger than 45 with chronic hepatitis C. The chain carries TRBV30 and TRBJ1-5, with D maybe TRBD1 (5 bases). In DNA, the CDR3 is TGTGCCTGGAGTGTGGGGGGGAATCAGCCCCAGCATTTT. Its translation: CAWSVGGNQPQHF.